This T cell receptor beta chain was observed in a study of T cells in Graves' hyperthyroidism and ophthalmopathy. Turning to the study itself: Pretreatment peripheral blood was obtained at initial diagnosis.

From RNA transcripts, TCR beta CDR3 regions were amplified. Primed by the HTBI set, a first-round RT-PCR was run on the TCR CDR3. A single record per CDR3 protein comes from TCRdb applying MiXCR to the multiplex PCR reads. The profile shows roughly 520,000 distinct CDR3 sequences, roughly 24% of them singletons. The receptor was derived from a woman in her twenties or thirties with Graves' ophthalmopathy. What was sequenced was blood.

CDR3 protein: CASSSTGPSSYEQYF. CDR3 coding DNA: TGTGCCAGCAGCTCGACAGGGCCGAGCTCCTACGAGCAGTACTTC. The chain combines TRBV11-2 with TRBJ2-7, with 7 bases identical to TRBD1. The CDR3 has 15 residues. Germline lookup yields CDR1 SGHAT and CDR2 FQNNGV. J gave up 0 bases and V 4 bases, and 6 bases lay outside the gene matches. Combining the CDR3 with reference TRBV11-2 and TRBJ2-7 gives the whole variable domain EAGVAQSPRYKIIEKRQSVAFWCNPISGHATLYWYQQILGQGPKLLIQFQNNGVVDDSQLPKDRFSAERLKGVDSTLKIQPAKLEDSAVYLCASSSTGPSSYEQYFGPGTRLTVT.